Reported below is one T cell receptor beta chain. Measured with immunoSEQ multiplex PCR; TCRdb has only the in-frame clones, and not every one. The table lists fewer than 110,000 clones, about 92% of them singletons, with roughly 15% in the top ten. The data stem from a study of blood T cell repertoires in COVID-19. CDR3 length equals 15 residues. With 3 bases removed from V and 1 base from J, the gap between germline ends came to 13 bases. Germline loops: CDR1 SGHRS, CDR2 YFSETQ. This TCR was recovered from an elderly woman in a cohort sampled during active COVID-19. This chain connects TRBV5-1 to TRBJ2-5; a possible D gene is TRBD1 (6 bases). The specimen sequenced was peripheral blood. In DNA form, the CDR3 reads TGCGCCAGCAGCTCCATCCCAGGGGTCCAAGAGACCCAGTACTTC. Protein product: CASSSIPGVQETQYF.